The 26 T cell receptor beta chains given below trace back to one sample, sequenced in a study of T cell clonality in common variable immunodeficiency. Repertoires were generated with immunoSEQ multiplex PCR, while TCRdb's copy carries only in-frame clones and drops some. The sample includes tens of thousands of clones, none of them occurring once. Sequencing used peripheral blood mononuclear cells. The source of these receptors is a person aged 18 to 70 in good health.

Comment on this clone: Coverage ceases 3 residues before the CDR3 finishes, and the germline J gene fills in the end. The V gene is TRBV7-6, the J gene TRBJ2-1; 13 nucleotides agree with TRBD2. Germline CDR1 reads SGHVS; CDR2 reads FNYEAQ. V shed 2 bases, J shed 8 bases, and the junction held 3 bases outside the gene matches. CDR3 length: 15 amino acids. Incomplete CDR3 DNA: TGTGCCAGCAGCTTAACTAGCGGGAGGGCCGATGAG. Encoded protein: CASSLTSGRADE. The full-length CDR3 reads as CASSLTSGRADEQFF.

In the case of this clone: A junction end diverges from the germline sequence, so it may reflect a read error. The CDR3 reads CSVEGTGGYTF. The sequenced part of the CDR3 DNA is TGCAGCGTAGAAGGGACTGGCGGC. This chain uses TRBV29-1 with TRBJ1-2; a possible D gene is TRBD1 (5 bases). The CDR3 goes on 3 residues after the read ends, and that part is filled in from the germline J gene. Per germline, CDR1 SQVTM and CDR2 ANQGSEA. The CDR3 is made up of 11 amino acids.

This clone has ten or more counts. The sequence runs out 3 residues before the end of the CDR3; the remainder is reconstructed from the germline J gene. The V gene is TRBV20-1, the J gene TRBJ2-3; D may be TRBD1 (5 bases). The CDR3 runs 12 residues. CDR1 is DFQATT and CDR2 is SNEGSKA in the germline V gene (reference sequence). V lost 5 bases, J lost 0 bases, and 6 bases lay in between. The CDR3 region is CSAGASTDTQYF. The sequenced CDR3 bases are TGCAGTGCTGGGGCTAGCACAGATACG.

This clone has at least ten counts. The sequence runs out 3 residues before the end of the CDR3; the remainder is reconstructed from the germline J gene. The rearrangement joins TRBV7-3 to TRBJ2-2, with D perhaps matching TRBD1 (5 bases). V dropped 5 bases and J dropped 9 bases, with 13 bases sitting between them. CDR1 is SGHTA and CDR2 is FQGTGA in the germline V gene. The CDR3 runs 13 residues. Partial CDR3 DNA: TGTGCCAGCAGCCTGCCGACAGCCTGGGAG. Residues: CASSLPTAWE. The entire CDR3 protein is CASSLPTAWELFF. Together with reference TRBV7-3 and TRBJ2-2, the CDR3 gives the full variable domain: GAGVSQTPSNKVTEKGKYVELRCDPISGHTALYWYRQSLGQGPEFLIYFQGTGAADDSGLPNDRFFAVRPEGSVSTLKIQRTERGDSAVYLCASSLPTAWELFFGEGSRLTVL.

In its sample, this clone was seen many times. Incomplete CDR3 DNA: TGCAGTGCTAGAGCAAGGGAGGGGTTGCGCAATCAGCCC. It is translated as CSARAREGLRNQP. The CDR3, in full, reads CSARAREGLRNQPQHF. The V gene is TRBV20-1, the J gene TRBJ1-5, with D perhaps matching TRBD1 (5 bases). Read coverage stops 3 residues before the CDR3 terminus; the germline J gene supplies the remainder. The CDR3 spans 16 residues. From germline, CDR1 is DFQATT and CDR2 SNEGSKA (reference sequence). The V gene lost 1 base and the J gene lost 2 bases, with 15 bases spanning the gap.

This clone was observed at least ten times. With the read ending 3 residues before the CDR3 end, the germline J gene is used to fill in that end. This chain connects TRBV19 to TRBJ2-5; a possible D gene is TRBD1 (5 bases). Trimming took 8 bases from V and 2 from J, leaving 18 bases between them. In germline, CDR1 is LNHDA, CDR2 SQIVND (reference sequence). CDR3 length: 15 residues. The CDR3 bases that were read are TGTGCCAGTTCTATCCAGACAGATACTCAAGAGACC. Translating it yields CASSIQTDTQET. The CDR3 in its entirety is CASSIQTDTQETQYF.

Many counts were recorded for this clone. The CDR3 end is not reached by the read, which stops 3 residues before it; the germline J gene fills it in. The chain employs TRBV20-1 and TRBJ1-1, with TRBD1 matching 12 bases. V lost 7 bases and J lost 3; bases outside the gene matches: 9. From germline, CDR1 is DFQATT and CDR2 SNEGSKA (reference sequence). This CDR3 comprises 15 residues. The CDR3 DNA, read in part, is TGCAGTGGAACGGGACAGGGGGCTGGGGACACTGAA. Protein sequence: CSGTGQGAGDTE. The complete CDR3 protein is CSGTGQGAGDTEAFF.

Many counts were recorded for this clone. The read halts 3 residues ahead of the CDR3 end, with the missing end drawn from the germline J gene. J is TRBJ2-7 and V is TRBV6-1; possibly TRBD2 for D (6 bases). V dropped 2 bases and J dropped 0 bases, with 11 bases sitting between them. Germline V gives CDR1 MNHNS, CDR2 SASEGT. The CDR3 runs to 15 residues. CDR3: CASSETAGSSYEQYF. The covered CDR3 bases are TGTGCCAGCAGTGAAACGGCGGGGAGCTCCTACGAG.

This clone was counted many times. The read ends 3 residues shy of where the CDR3 ends; the end is completed using the germline J gene. V usage is TRBV7-6 and J usage is TRBJ1-2; TRBD1 aligns across 7 bases. Germline CDR1 is SGHVS and CDR2 is FNYEAQ. This CDR3 has 13 residues. The CDR3 sequence is CASSPRQGGGYTF. The CDR3 bases that were read are TGTGCCAGCAGCCCGAGACAGGGTGGCGGC.

This clone was seen repeatedly, ten times or more. Partial CDR3 DNA: TGCAGCGCCCTCGGACAGGGGACGACCGAG. It is translated as CSALGQGTTE. In full, the CDR3 reads CSALGQGTTEQYF. This chain joins TRBV29-1 and TRBJ2-7; 9 bases line up with TRBD1. The read ends 3 residues early relative to the CDR3; the germline J gene fills the gap. Per germline, CDR1 SQVTM and CDR2 ANQGSEA. The CDR3 has 13 amino acids. V dropped 7 bases and J dropped 6; count of bases not matched to a gene: 10.

This clone occurred many times. The observed sequence ends 3 residues before the CDR3 terminus, with the missing tail filled in from the germline J gene. V usage is TRBV11-3 and J usage is TRBJ2-7; 11 bases are shared with TRBD2. Germline V gene data show CDR1 as SGHNT and CDR2 as YENEEA. With 2 bases clipped from V and 6 bases from J, the junction kept 0 bases outside the gene matches. The CDR3 totals 13 residues. CDR3 sequence: CASSLLAGGEQYF. The part of the CDR3 DNA that was read is TGTGCCAGCAGCTTACTAGCGGGAGGCGAG.

Points on this clone: The CDR3 end lies 3 residues beyond the end of the read and is filled in from the germline J gene. This chain connects TRBV7-9 to TRBJ2-1, with 7 positions matching TRBD2. Per the germline V gene, CDR1 is SEHNR and CDR2 is FQNEAQ (reference sequence). The CDR3 covers 14 residues. V was pared by 3 bases and J by 6 bases, with 5 bases of the junction left unmatched. The CDR3: CASSLGGEVNEQFF. The DNA read from the CDR3 is TGTGCCAGCAGCTTGGGGGGGGAGGTCAATGAG.

On this clone itself: The read ends 3 residues early relative to the CDR3; the germline J gene fills the gap. The chain uses TRBV10-2 and TRBJ1-1, with D possibly being TRBD1 (6 bases). V was clipped by 4 bases and J by 4 bases, with 16 bases between them. The CDR3 has 15 residues. From germline, CDR1 is WSHSY and CDR2 SAAADI. Incomplete CDR3 DNA: TGCGCCAGCAGTGCCCAGGGGCAGGGGACCACTGAA. It yields the protein CASSAQGQGTTE. The entire CDR3 protein reads CASSAQGQGTTEAFF.

This clone was counted at least ten times. Read coverage stops 3 residues before the CDR3 terminus; the germline J gene supplies the remainder. This rearrangement joins TRBV7-8 to TRBJ1-1; TRBD1 aligns across 7 bases. This CDR3 is built from 14 residues. The germline gives CDR1 SGHVS, CDR2 FQNEAQ. The CDR3: CASSLEGAEEKAFF. Partial CDR3 DNA: TGTGCCAGCAGCTTAGAGGGGGCGGAGGAAAAA. Variable domain in full (rest from reference TRBV7-8 and TRBJ1-1): GAGVSQSPRYKVAKRGQDVALRCDPISGHVSLFWYQQALGQGPEFLTYFQNEAQLDKSGLPSDRFFAERPEGSVSTLKIQRTQQEDSAVYLCASSLEGAEEKAFFGQGTRLTVV.

This clone was counted at least ten times. Read coverage stops 3 residues before the CDR3 terminus; the germline J gene supplies the remainder. This sequence joins TRBV6-1 and TRBJ1-5, with D perhaps TRBD1 (5 bases). Germline CDR1 is MNHNS and CDR2 is SASEGT. V was shortened by 2 bases and J by 1 base, with 12 bases between the two germline ends. The CDR3 has 16 amino acids. CDR3 DNA (partial): TGTGCCAGCAGTGAACCCGGGGGAGGGAGCAATCAGCCC. This codes for CASSEPGGGSNQP. The CDR3 as a whole reads CASSEPGGGSNQPQHF.

This clone was seen at least ten times. The read falls 3 residues short of the CDR3 end, and the missing part is taken from the germline J gene. The V and J genes are TRBV28 and TRBJ2-3, with 10 bases identical to TRBD2. J gave up 4 bases and V 5 bases, and 6 bases lay outside the gene matches. CDR3 length: 15 residues. Germline assignment: CDR1 MDHEN and CDR2 SYDVKM. The DNA read from the CDR3 is TGTGCCAGCAGTCCCCCCAGCGGGGGGGCAGATACG. Its translation: CASSPPSGGADT. The full CDR3 is CASSPPSGGADTQYF.

Ten or more counts support this clone. The read finishes 3 residues shy of the CDR3 end, and the germline J gene is used to complete it. The genes are TRBV5-1 and TRBJ1-6; D may be TRBD1 (6 bases). The germline gives CDR1 SGHRS, CDR2 YFSETQ. Trimming cost V 3 bases and J 8 bases, with 9 bases left between them. The CDR3 runs to 13 residues. CDR3 DNA, as far as it was read: TGCGCCAGCAGCTACAGGGTCGATTCACCC. The encoded protein is CASSYRVDSP. The entire CDR3 protein is CASSYRVDSPLHF.

Many counts were recorded for this clone. The read comes to an end 3 residues before the CDR3 does, leaving the germline J gene to fill in the end. At the DNA level, this CDR3 is encoded by other sequences in the same sample as well. The rearrangement links TRBV6-1 to TRBJ2-7; 8 bases align to TRBD2. Per germline, CDR1 MNHNS and CDR2 SASEGT. With 3 bases clipped from V and 2 bases from J, the junction kept 0 bases outside the gene matches. There are 13 residues in the CDR3. The CDR3 sequence: CASSEGLAYEQYF. The covered CDR3 bases are TGTGCCAGCAGTGAGGGACTAGCCTACGAG.

This clone was seen many times. The read halts 3 residues ahead of the CDR3 end, with the missing end drawn from the germline J gene. The J gene is TRBJ2-2, the V gene TRBV19, with D maybe TRBD1 (5 bases). The CDR3 runs to 15 residues. Germline V lookup: CDR1 LNHDA, CDR2 SQIVND (reference sequence). The V end was cut by 9 bases, the J end by 3 bases, with 17 bases between. The sequenced part of the CDR3 DNA is TGTGCCAGCCCAAAGGCCAGGGATGACACCGGGGAG. Encoded protein: CASPKARDDTGE. Given in full, the CDR3 is CASPKARDDTGELFF.

This clone was detected ten times or more. The read finishes 3 residues shy of the CDR3 end, and the germline J gene is used to complete it. V and J are TRBV28 and TRBJ1-1, with D maybe TRBD1 (5 bases). The CDR3 has 12 residues. Germline CDR1 reads MDHEN; CDR2 reads SYDVKM. V shed 8 bases and J shed 5 bases, with 12 bases lying between them. CDR3 DNA (partial): TGTGCCAGCGTCCAGGGTAGGACTGAA. It specifies CASVQGRTE. The entire CDR3 reads CASVQGRTEAFF.

As concerns this clone: The sequence runs out 3 residues before the end of the CDR3; the remainder is reconstructed from the germline J gene. The chain links TRBV30 to TRBJ2-2; D perhaps matches TRBD2 (5 bases). This CDR3 comprises 15 residues. Germline CDR1 reads GTSNPN; CDR2 reads SVGIG (reference sequence). Incomplete CDR3 DNA: TGTGCCTGGAGCCAACGGGAAGCGGTTCATTCACCG. Protein sequence: CAWSQREAVHSP. The full CDR3 sequence reads CAWSQREAVHSPLFF. The full variable domain, with the rest looked up from reference TRBV30 and TRBJ2-2, is SQTIHQWPATLVQPVGSPLSLECTVEGTSNPNLYWYRQAAGRGLQLLFYSVGIGQISSEVPQNLSASRPQDRQFILSSKKLLLSDSGFYLCAWSQREAVHSPLFFGEGSRLTVL.

This clone occurred a few times. Coverage ceases 3 residues before the CDR3 finishes, and the germline J gene fills in the end. V gene TRBV2 combines with J gene TRBJ1-2; D is ambiguous. Between the trimmed V and J ends, which lost 7 bases and 2 bases, there was a span of 5 bases. Germline assignment: CDR1 SNHLY and CDR2 FYNNEI. The CDR3 has 11 amino acids. CDR3 DNA (partial): TGTGCCAGCATCGGGAACTATGGC. Protein sequence: CASIGNYG. In full, the CDR3 is CASIGNYGYTF.

This clone was seen repeatedly, ten times or more. The read is 3 residues too short to cover the CDR3 end, so that end is filled in from the germline J gene. The gene calls are TRBV20-1 and TRBJ2-3; 9 bases match TRBD1. V was pared by 5 bases and J by 1 base, with 7 bases of the junction left unmatched. Germline V CDR1 and CDR2: DFQATT, SNEGSKA (reference sequence). This CDR3 has 15 amino acids. The CDR3 protein is CSAGGQGKGTDTQYF. CDR3 DNA, as far as it was read: TGCAGTGCTGGAGGACAGGGGAAGGGCACAGATACG.

This clone was detected only a few times. The observed sequence ends 3 residues before the CDR3 terminus, with the missing tail filled in from the germline J gene. V is TRBV7-6 and J is TRBJ2-3; the match to TRBD2 covers 13 bases. V was clipped by 4 bases and J by 0 bases; unmatched bases: 7. The germline CDR1 and CDR2 sequences are SGHVS and FNYEAQ. The CDR3 contains 18 residues. Here the CDR3 reads CASSWGGLAGSSTDTQYF. Incomplete CDR3 DNA: TGTGCCAGCAGCTGGGGGGGACTAGCGGGATCTAGCACAGATACG.

This clone showed up just a few times. The CDR3 is cut off 3 residues early in the read; its end comes from the germline J gene. The chain joins TRBV6-2 or TRBV6-3 to TRBJ1-5; D is perhaps TRBD1 (5 bases). The CDR3 has 15 amino acids. Germline assignment: CDR1 MNHEY and CDR2 SVGEGT. The germline V and J ends were trimmed by 2 bases and 4 bases, with 12 bases remaining between them. CDR3 DNA (partial): TGTGCCAGCAGTTACCGCAGGGAGTATAATCAGCCC. Amino acids: CASSYRREYNQP. The entire CDR3 protein reads CASSYRREYNQPQHF.

Ten or more counts support this clone. The CDR3 extends 3 residues past the end of the read, so its final part is completed from the germline J gene. The chain is built from TRBV5-4 and TRBJ2-1; the D gene is possibly TRBD1 (5 bases). V dropped 1 base and J dropped 6 bases, with 11 bases sitting between them. The CDR3 extends over 14 amino acids. Germline values: CDR1 SGHNT, CDR2 YYREEE (reference sequence). The chain's CDR3 is CASSLIGAGNEQFF. CDR3 DNA, as far as it was read: TGTGCCAGCAGCTTGATAGGGGCTGGCAATGAG.